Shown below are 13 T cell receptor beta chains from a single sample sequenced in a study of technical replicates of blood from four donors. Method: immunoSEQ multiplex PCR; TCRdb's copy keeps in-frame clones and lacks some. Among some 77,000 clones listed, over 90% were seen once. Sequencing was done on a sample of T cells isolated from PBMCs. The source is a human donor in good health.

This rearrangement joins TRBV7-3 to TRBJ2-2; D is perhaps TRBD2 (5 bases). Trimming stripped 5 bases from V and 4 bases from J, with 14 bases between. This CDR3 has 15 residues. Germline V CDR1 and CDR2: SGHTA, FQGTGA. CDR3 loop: CASSPEGPSTGELFF. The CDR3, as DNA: TGTGCCAGCAGCCCAGAGGGCCCATCCACCGGGGAGCTGTTTTTT.

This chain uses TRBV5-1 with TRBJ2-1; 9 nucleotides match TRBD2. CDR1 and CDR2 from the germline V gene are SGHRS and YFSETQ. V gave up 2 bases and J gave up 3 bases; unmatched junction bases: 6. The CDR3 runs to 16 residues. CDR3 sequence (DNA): TGCGCCAGCAGCTTTCTAGCGGGAATGGACTACAATGAGCAGTTCTTC. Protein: CASSFLAGMDYNEQFF.

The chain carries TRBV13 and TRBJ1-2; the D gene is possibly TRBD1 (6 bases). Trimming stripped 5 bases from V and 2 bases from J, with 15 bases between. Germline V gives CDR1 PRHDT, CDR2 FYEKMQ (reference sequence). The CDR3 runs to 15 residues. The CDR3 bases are TGTGCCAGCAGCCCCCGGGACAAGTACAACTATGGCTACACCTTC. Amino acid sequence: CASSPRDKYNYGYTF.

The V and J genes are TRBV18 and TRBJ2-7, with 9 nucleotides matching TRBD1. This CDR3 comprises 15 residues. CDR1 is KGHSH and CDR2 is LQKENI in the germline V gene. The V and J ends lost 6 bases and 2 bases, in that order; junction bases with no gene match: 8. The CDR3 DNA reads TGTGCCAGCTCGTCAACCGGGACAGGGCCCTACGAGCAGTACTTC. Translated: CASSSTGTGPYEQYF. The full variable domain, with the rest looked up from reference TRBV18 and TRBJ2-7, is NAGVMQNPRHLVRRRGQEARLRCSPMKGHSHVYWYRQLPEEGLKFMVYLQKENIIDESGMPKERFSAEFPKEGPSILRIQQVVRGDSAAYFCASSSTGTGPYEQYFGPGTRLTVT.

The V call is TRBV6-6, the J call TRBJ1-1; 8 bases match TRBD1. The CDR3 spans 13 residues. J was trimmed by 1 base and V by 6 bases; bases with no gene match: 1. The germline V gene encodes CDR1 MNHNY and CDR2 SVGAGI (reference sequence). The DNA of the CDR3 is TGTGCCAGCAGGACAGGGGAGAACACTGAAGCTTTCTTT. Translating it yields CASRTGENTEAFF.

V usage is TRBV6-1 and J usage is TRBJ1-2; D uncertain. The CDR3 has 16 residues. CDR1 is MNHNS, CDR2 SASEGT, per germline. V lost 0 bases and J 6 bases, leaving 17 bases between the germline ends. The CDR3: CASSEALAAGGHGYTF. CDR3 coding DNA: TGTGCCAGCAGTGAAGCGTTAGCAGCGGGAGGCCATGGCTACACCTTC.

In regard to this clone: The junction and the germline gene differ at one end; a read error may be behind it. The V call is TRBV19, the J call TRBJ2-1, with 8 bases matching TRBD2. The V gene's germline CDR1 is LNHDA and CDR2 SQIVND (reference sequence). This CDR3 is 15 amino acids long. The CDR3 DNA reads TGTGCCAGTAGTATAATTGGAACGGGACTAGAGGTTCTGGTCTTC. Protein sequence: CASSIIGTGLEVLVF. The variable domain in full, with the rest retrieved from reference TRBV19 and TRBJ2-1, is DGGITQSPKYLFRKEGQNVTLSCEQNLNHDAMYWYRQDPGQGLRLIYYSQIVNDFQKGDIAEGYSVSREKKESFPLTVTSAQKNPTAFYLCASSIIGTGLEVLVFGPGTRLTVL.

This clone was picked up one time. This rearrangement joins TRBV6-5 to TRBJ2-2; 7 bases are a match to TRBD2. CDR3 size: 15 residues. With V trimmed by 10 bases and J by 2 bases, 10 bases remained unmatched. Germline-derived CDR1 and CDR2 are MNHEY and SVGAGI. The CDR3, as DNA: TGTGCCATTGTGGGAGGACTAGTTAACACCGGGGAGCTGTTTTTT. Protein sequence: CAIVGGLVNTGELFF.

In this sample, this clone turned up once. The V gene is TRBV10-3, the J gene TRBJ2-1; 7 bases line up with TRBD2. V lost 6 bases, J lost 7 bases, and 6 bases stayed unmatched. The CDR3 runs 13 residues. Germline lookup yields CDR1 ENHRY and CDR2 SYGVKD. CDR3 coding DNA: TGTGCCATCAGAGAAAGTAGCGGGAATGAGCAGTTCTTC. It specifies CAIRESSGNEQFF.

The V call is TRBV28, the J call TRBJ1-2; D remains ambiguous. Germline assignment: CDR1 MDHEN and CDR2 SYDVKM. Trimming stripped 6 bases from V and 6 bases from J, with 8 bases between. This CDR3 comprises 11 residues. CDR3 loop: CASSLRDGYTF. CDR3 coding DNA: TGTGCCAGCAGCCTGAGGGATGGCTACACCTTC.

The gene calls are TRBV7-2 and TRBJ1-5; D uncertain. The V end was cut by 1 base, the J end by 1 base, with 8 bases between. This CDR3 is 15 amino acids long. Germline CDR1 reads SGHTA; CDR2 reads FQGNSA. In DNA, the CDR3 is TGTGCCAGCAGCTTAGACGAACTAAGCAATCAGCCCCAGCATTTT. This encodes CASSLDELSNQPQHF.

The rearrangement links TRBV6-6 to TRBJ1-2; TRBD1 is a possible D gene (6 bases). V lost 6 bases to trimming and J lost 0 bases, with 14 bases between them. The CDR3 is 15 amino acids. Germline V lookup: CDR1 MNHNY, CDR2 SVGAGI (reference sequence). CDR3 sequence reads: CASSYLDSSNYGYTF. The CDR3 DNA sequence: TGTGCCAGCAGCTATCTGGACAGCTCTAACTATGGCTACACCTTC.

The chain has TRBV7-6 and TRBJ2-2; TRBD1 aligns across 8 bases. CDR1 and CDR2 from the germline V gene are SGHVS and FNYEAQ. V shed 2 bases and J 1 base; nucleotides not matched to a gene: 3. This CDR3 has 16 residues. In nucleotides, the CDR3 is TGTGCCAGCAGCTTACTTGGACAGGGGAACACCGGGGAGCTGTTTTTT. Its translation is CASSLLGQGNTGELFF.